These 3 T cell receptor beta chains were all obtained from the same sample, sequenced in a study of blood T cell repertoires in COVID-19. The repertoire was sequenced with immunoSEQ multiplex PCR; TCRdb's copy has only in-frame clones and lacks some. The sample has almost 250,000 clones; more than 75% are singletons. The source material was peripheral blood. These receptor sequences come from a woman older than 75 with COVID-19, enrolled during active disease.

The chain is built from TRBV11-3 and TRBJ2-3; a weak D match, TRBD1 (6 bases). The germline V gene encodes CDR1 SGHNT and CDR2 YENEEA. This CDR3 comprises 15 residues. V was trimmed by 5 bases and J by 0 bases, leaving 12 bases between them. The CDR3: CASSVTGSSTDTQYF. In DNA form, the CDR3 reads TGTGCCAGCAGCGTGACAGGATCTAGCACAGATACGCAGTATTTT. The variable domain in full, with the rest retrieved from reference TRBV11-3 and TRBJ2-3, is EAGVVQSPRYKIIEKKQPVAFWCNPISGHNTLYWYLQNLGQGPELLIRYENEEAVDDSQLPKDRFSAERLKGVDSTLKIQPAELGDSAVYLCASSVTGSSTDTQYFGPGTRLTVL.

This chain connects TRBV12-5 to TRBJ2-5, with 16 bases lining up with TRBD2. Trimming cost V 1 base and J 4 bases; bases outside gene matches: 9. The CDR3 is made up of 19 amino acids. The germline V gene encodes CDR1 LGHNT and CDR2 FRNRAP. The DNA of the CDR3 is TGTGCTAGTGGTTTGGCCAAGGGACTAGCGGGGGGGAACCTAGAGACCCAGTACTTC. Its translation: CASGLAKGLAGGNLETQYF.

V is TRBV25-1 and J is TRBJ1-1; D may be TRBD1 (5 bases). This CDR3 is 15 amino acids long. V gave up 5 bases and J gave up 4 bases, with 17 bases separating them. CDR1 and CDR2 (germline): MGHDK, SYGVNS. The CDR3 loop reads CASSTAGLVSTEAFF. The CDR3 DNA sequence: TGTGCCAGCAGTACGGCAGGGCTAGTAAGCACTGAAGCTTTCTTT.